At least ten counts were recorded for the clone carrying this T cell receptor (beta chain). Its target is not known. On the basis of clinical symptoms, serum thyroxine and TRAb, thyroid ultrasound and orbital computed tomography, diagnoses were made. This sample was included in a study of T cells in Graves' hyperthyroidism and ophthalmopathy. The wider study: Blood from the periphery was taken at initial diagnosis, before any treatment. Study-wide results and caveats: The model forecast ophthalmopathy, anticipating it by a median 6.5 months before onset.

Researchers took RNA transcripts and amplified the TCR beta CDR3 regions from them. The TCR CDR3 was amplified in a first-round RT-PCR using the HTBI primer set. MiXCR, run by TCRdb on the multiplex PCR reads, gives a single entry per CDR3 protein. The repertoire holds 300,000 to 500,000 distinct CDR3 sequences, with about 14% as singletons. The sequencing input was blood. This TCR derives from a man between 50 and 59 years old with Graves' ophthalmopathy.

CDR3 amino acids: CASLTGDQETQYF. CDR3 nucleotides: TGTGCCAGTTTAACAGGGGACCAAGAGACCCAGTACTTC. This sequence joins TRBV19 and TRBJ2-5, with TRBD1 matching over 7 bases. Germline CDR1 and CDR2: LNHDA and SQIVND (reference sequence). Trimming at V came to 8 bases and at J to 0 bases, leaving 3 bases not matched to a gene. CDR3 length equals 13 residues.